The following is a TCR beta chain sequence with its context. At the DNA level, this CDR3 is encoded by other sequences in the same sample as well. The CDR3 has 14 residues. Per the germline V gene, CDR1 is SNHLY and CDR2 is FYNNEI. J lost 1 base, V lost 4 bases, and 0 bases had no gene match. Participant age was roughly 18 to 90 years, and participants resided in roughly 25 US areas. Cohort placement rested on clinical history that participants reported themselves. The assay was immunoSEQ multiplex PCR, and TCRdb's table has in-frame clones only and misses some. This table holds under 250,000 clones, approximately 80% found once. This record comes from a study of blood T cell repertoires in COVID-19.

The rearrangement links TRBV2 to TRBJ1-5, with TRBD1 identical over 8 bases. The receptor was derived from a woman aged 55-70 years who had recovered from COVID-19. The source material was PBMCs or T cells enriched from blood (not recorded which). CDR3: CASSGTGSNQPQHF. The CDR3 DNA reads TGTGCCAGCAGTGGGACAGGGAGCAATCAGCCCCAGCATTTT.